This is a list of T cell receptor beta chains from one sample in a study of cytomegalovirus exposure and HLA in healthy donors. Here immunoSEQ multiplex PCR was the method, and the copy in TCRdb shows in-frame clones only, minus some. The table has 60,000 to 85,000 clones, 74% seen once. Input material: PBMCs. The receptors originated from a human donor in good health. Each CDR3 is given with its conserved first and last residue. The D gene is left open where the match is weak. Some rows mark clone size as missing; the rest say once, few, many or name a class of expanded clone.

. . TRBJ1-1 TRBV10-3 TGTGCCATCAGTGAGTCGTCAGGGTCCTCCACTGAAGCTTTCTTT CAISESSGSSTEAFF
TRBD1 . TRBJ1-4 TRBV5-4 TGTGCCAGCAGCTTGGCCACGGACAGGGGGTCAAATGAAAAACTGTTTTTT CASSLATDRGSNEKLFF
TRBD1 . TRBJ1-1 TRBV5-1 TGCGCCAGCAGCTTCGGACAGGGAAACACTGAAGCTTTCTTT CASSFGQGNTEAFF
. once TRBJ1-1 TRBV6-5 TGTGCCAGCAGTTACTCGACCAGACTCACTGAAGCTTTCTTT CASSYSTRLTEAFF
TRBD2 . TRBJ2-7 TRBV4-1 TGCGCCAGCAGCCCGGGACTAGCGGGCTACGAGCAGTACTTC CASSPGLAGYEQYF
. . TRBJ2-5 TRBV7-7 TGTGCTAGCAGCTTATCGACAGACGTGCGTGAGACCCAGTACTTC CASSLSTDVRETQYF
. . TRBJ2-1 TRBV27 TGTGCCAGCAGTTTATCCAGCTCGGGTGAGCAGTTCTTC CASSLSSSGEQFF
. . TRBJ2-1 TRBV5-1 TGCGCCAGCAGCTCTGAGCGGTTAACTGGGAATGAGCAGTTCTTC CASSSERLTGNEQFF
TRBD2 . TRBJ2-3 TRBV29-1 TGCAGCGACCGACTAGCTGGCACAGATACGCAGTATTTT CSDRLAGTDTQYF
. . TRBJ2-5 TRBV5-1 TGCGCCAGCAGCCGGGACTTCCAAGAGACCCAGTACTTC CASSRDFQETQYF
. . TRBJ1-1 TRBV5-6 TGTGCCAGCAGCTTGCTCGGCACTGAAGCTTTCTTT CASSLLGTEAFF
. . TRBJ2-2 TRBV6-6 TGTGCCAGCAGTGACTACAGCACCGGGGAGCTGTTTTTT CASSDYSTGELFF
TRBD2 . TRBJ2-1 TRBV10-1 TGCGCCAGCAGTGAGTCGGAGGGACTAGCGAACTACAATGAGCAGTTCTTC CASSESEGLANYNEQFF
. . TRBJ1-2 TRBV12-5 TGTGCTAGTGGTTTGTCGGGAGGCTACACCTTC CASGLSGGYTF
. few TRBJ1-2 TRBV7-9 TGTGCCAGCAGCTTACAGGGAGGTGGCTACACCTTC CASSLQGGGYTF